This T cell receptor (beta chain) was sequenced during a study of T cells in Graves' hyperthyroidism and ophthalmopathy (dated by TCRdb to between 2018 and 2021). Background on the whole study: Peripheral blood samples were taken at initial diagnosis, before any treatment was given. The 95 to 100 discovery patients were randomly divided into training and test sets at a 7:3 ratio. After blood sampling, hyperthyroidism patients were treated with methimazole at a starting dose of 30 mg daily, and ophthalmopathy patients were treated with high-dose intravenous methylprednisolone. TCR Vbeta CDR3 sequencing of 120 to 150 peripheral blood samples (43 ophthalmopathy, about 74 hyperthyroidism and 17 progressor patients) is reported in the paper. Thyroid tissue and blood T-cell repertoires from roughly 6 Graves' hyperthyroidism patients were also compared in the study. To identify TCR V-J signatures that set the groups apart, the researchers used a discovery cohort of 100 or so patients, made up of around 40 with Graves' ophthalmopathy and about 59 with stable Graves' hyperthyroidism. Prospective prediction of ophthalmopathy was tested in an independent validation cohort consisting of some 18 hyperthyroidism patients and some 17 patients who later progressed to ophthalmopathy.

A patient counted as having stable Graves' hyperthyroidism if no progression to ophthalmopathy occurred over 18 months of follow-up. Hyperthyroidism patients were newly diagnosed, had a disease duration of under 2 months, and were aged 18 to 65 years. Patients with uncontrolled infections, other autoimmune diseases, pregnancy or lactation were excluded. Diagnoses relied on clinical symptoms, serum thyroxine and TRAb, thyroid ultrasound and orbital computed tomography. PBMCs were isolated from 7.5 to 10 ml of fresh peripheral blood by Ficoll-Paque density gradient centrifugation. Total RNA was extracted using Trizol reagent, and RNA quality was assessed on an Agilent 2100 Bioanalyzer. Worth noting for this clonotype: Its antigen target is currently unknown. It may be a read error: a sequence one base away is much more abundant.

Amplification of TCR beta CDR3 regions was carried out from RNA transcripts. A first-round RT-PCR of the TCR CDR3 used the HTBI primer set with the Qiagen OneStep RT-PCR kit. Libraries were constructed in a second round of multiplex PCR, after which size selection and purification were performed. Paired-end sequencing of the libraries was performed with 100 bp reads on an Illumina HiSeq2000. On the authors' methods: Raw data were processed with SOAPnuke, discarding reads with adapters, uncalled bases, mean Phred below 15, or no exact constant-primer or identifier match. High-quality paired reads were merged with COPE v1.2.5, and unique nucleotide sequences were defined as clonotypes. Clonotypes were aligned to IMGT TRBV, TRBD and TRBJ reference segments using MiTCR v1.1. Only V-J combinations with frequency above 0.0001, covering 99% to 99.2% of repertoires, were analysed. The TCS score was defined as the ratio of F50 (clonal expansion) to E x V (chaos), calculated using BLOSUM62-based TCRdist between CDR3 peptides within each V-J. Welch's t-statistics and random forest reduced just over 500 V-J features to 10 to 15, which were used in a naive Bayes classifier (R e1071). The public reads were reprocessed in TCRdb via fastp at Q25 and MiXCR, keeping in-frame beta chains. Every CDR3 protein is listed once, alongside the most common genes and DNA of its rows. The V and J calls reflect TCRdb's pipeline rather than the authors' work. The sample table lists hundreds of thousands of distinct CDR3 sequences, approximately 15% of them with a count of one. The leading ten clones occupy 11% to 15% of the sample.

Spanning cysteine to phenylalanine, the CDR3 consists of 14 amino acids. Only the CDR3 part of the read is kept: 42 bases, read in frame from the first base. Results and caveats for the whole study, not just this receptor: No statistical method was used to fix the sample size in advance, and group allocation was not hidden from the investigators. A model built on a 13 V-J signature distinguished ophthalmopathy from stable hyperthyroidism, reaching 85% to 90% sensitivity and 81.08% specificity in cross-validation and 80%/75% in testing. In validation, progression to ophthalmopathy was predicted by the model with about 70% sensitivity and just over 72% specificity, a median of roughly 6.4 months before onset. Most expanded thyroid clonotypes (frequency above 0.001) were also found in blood, which suggests that blood repertoires may mirror thyroid immune responses.

Rearrangement joined TRBV12-3 or TRBV12-4 to TRBJ2-7, with TRBD1 perhaps the D gene, on 6 matching bases. This receptor was obtained from a middle-aged woman with Graves' hyperthyroidism. Material for sequencing was blood. The DNA sequence is as follows: TGTGCCAGCAGTTATGGGGGCTTAAACTACAAGCAGTACTTC. Protein translation: CASSYGGLNYKQYF.